This T cell receptor (beta chain) was observed in a study of CD4 and CD8 cells across lung adenocarcinoma regions. CDR1 and CDR2 from the germline V gene are MDHEN and SYDVKM. The CDR3 is 14 residues long. Donors had localized lung adenocarcinoma, a non-small cell lung cancer. TCRdb independently ran MiXCR on the PCR reads; one entry per CDR3 protein. The table lists 15,000 to 20,000 distinct CDR3 sequences, around 50% of them singletons. The J gene is TRBJ2-5, the V gene TRBV28; D perhaps matches TRBD2 (6 bases). The J call is in doubt because the DNA end fits TRBJ2-7 better. The source material was CD8+ T cells from the margin of a lung tumor. The clonotype comes from a male donor with lung adenocarcinoma. The CD4 and CD8 labels of this study may be unreliable. The CDR3 reads CASSQRLDPHEQYF. The CDR3 DNA follows: TGTGCCAGCAGTCAAAGACTAGATCCCCACGAGCAGTACTTC.